These 22 T cell receptor beta chains came from one sample sequenced in a study of blood T cell repertoires in COVID-19. Using immunoSEQ multiplex PCR, the repertoire was profiled, and TCRdb retains in-frame clones only, with some absent. The table has roughly 200,000 clones, 83% seen once. Sample: peripheral blood. These receptors originate from a human donor in a cohort sampled during active COVID-19.

This rearrangement joins TRBV19 to TRBJ2-7; 9 bases line up with TRBD2. The germline CDR1 and CDR2 sequences are LNHDA and SQIVND (reference sequence). The CDR3 is 16 residues long. V was clipped by 4 bases and J by 5 bases; unmatched bases: 12. The CDR3 sequence is CASSTTLAGGPHEQYF. In DNA, the CDR3 is TGTGCCAGTAGTACGACCCTGGCGGGAGGGCCACACGAGCAGTACTTC.

The chain combines TRBV10-1 with TRBJ2-7, with TRBD1 as a possible D gene (6 bases). CDR1 and CDR2 from the germline V gene are WNHNN and SYGVQD (reference sequence). V lost 5 bases and J 6 bases, leaving 11 bases between the germline ends. The CDR3 has 12 residues. The CDR3 here is CASSNGGGEQYF. The CDR3 region has the DNA TGCGCCAGCAGTAATGGGGGCGGCGAGCAGTACTTC.

This clone showed up just a few times. The chain recombines TRBV10-3 with TRBJ1-1; the D gene is possibly TRBD1 (6 bases). The CDR3 is made up of 13 amino acids. The V end lost 6 bases, the J end lost 1 base, and 9 bases lay between the germline ends. Germline assignment: CDR1 ENHRY and CDR2 SYGVKD. CDR3 sequence reads: CAIRDSPNTEAFF. The DNA of the CDR3 is TGTGCCATCAGGGACAGCCCGAACACTGAAGCTTTCTTT.

To note about this clone: Possible read error: a much larger clone is one base away. CDR3 loop: CASSYWTAYEQYF. CDR3 bases: TGTGCCAGCAGTTACTGGACAGCCTACGAGCAGTACTTC. This chain uses TRBV6-2 or TRBV6-3 with TRBJ2-7; possible D gene TRBD1, 6 bases. CDR3 length: 13 amino acids. Looked up from germline, CDR1 is MNHEY and CDR2 is SVGEGT. Deletions cut 1 base from V and 2 bases from J, with 6 bases between.

This chain connects TRBV2 to TRBJ2-7, with a weak D call TRBD1 (7 bases). Trimming took 6 bases from V and 3 from J, leaving 15 bases between them. Germline values: CDR1 SNHLY, CDR2 FYNNEI. There are 14 residues in the CDR3. The CDR3 bases are TGTGCCAGCAGGAGACAGGGACTGGGCTACGAGCAGTACTTC. Translating gives CASRRQGLGYEQYF.

This sequence joins TRBV14 and TRBJ2-3; 14 nucleotides match TRBD2. The CDR3 sequence is 18 residues long. Germline loops: CDR1 SGHDN, CDR2 FVKESK. Trimming removed 2 bases from V and 2 bases from J; junction bases left unmatched: 6. The CDR3 protein is CASSQPGLAGAPTDTQYF. CDR3 bases: TGTGCCAGCAGCCAACCGGGACTAGCGGGGGCGCCCACAGATACGCAGTATTTT.

V gene TRBV9 combines with J gene TRBJ2-3; the D gene is possibly TRBD1 (6 bases). V was pared by 4 bases and J by 0 bases, with 12 bases between. CDR3 length equals 15 residues. The V gene's germline CDR1 is SGDLS and CDR2 YYNGEE. CDR3 DNA sequence: TGTGCCAGCAGCTTTAGGGGGTTAAGCACAGATACGCAGTATTTT. Residues: CASSFRGLSTDTQYF.

The chain has TRBV9 and TRBJ2-2; TRBD1 matches at 8 bases. Germline CDR1 is SGDLS and CDR2 is YYNGEE. CDR3 size: 15 residues. V lost 4 bases, J lost 4 bases, and 6 bases stayed unmatched. The CDR3 DNA reads TGTGCCAGCAGCCCGCGACAGGGGTCCACCGGGGAGCTGTTTTTT. Translating gives CASSPRQGSTGELFF.

The rearrangement links TRBV3-1 (or the pseudogene TRBV3-2) to TRBJ2-4, with TRBD2 matching over 7 bases. Per the germline V gene, CDR1 is LGHDT and CDR2 is YNNKEL (reference sequence). Trimming at V came to 1 base and at J to 0 bases, leaving 9 bases not matched to a gene. The length of the CDR3 is 18 residues. CDR3 nucleotide sequence: TGTGCCAGCAGCCAAGCGGCTAGCGGACTACTAGCCAAAAACATTCAGTACTTC. Its protein is CASSQAASGLLAKNIQYF.

The V and J genes are TRBV28 and TRBJ1-2, with 7 bases aligning to TRBD1. Per the germline V gene, CDR1 is MDHEN and CDR2 is SYDVKM. This CDR3 has 14 amino acids. The junction had 3 bases not matched to a gene; V was cut back by 5 bases and J by 0 bases. The CDR3: CASSTGTANYGYTF. The CDR3 region has the DNA TGTGCCAGCAGTACCGGGACAGCTAACTATGGCTACACCTTC.

The rearrangement uses TRBV7-3 and TRBJ2-1, with a weak D call TRBD1 (5 bases). Germline CDR1 and CDR2: SGHTA and FQGTGA. This CDR3 contains 15 residues. The ends were cut back, 2 bases at V and 2 bases at J, with 10 bases in the middle. The CDR3 spells CASSLGAGPYNEQFF. DNA of the CDR3: TGTGCCAGCAGCTTAGGGGCAGGTCCCTACAATGAGCAGTTCTTC.

The V gene is TRBV18, the J gene TRBJ1-6; 9 bases agree with TRBD1. The CDR3 is 14 residues long. Germline CDR1 KGHSH, CDR2 LQKENI. V lost 3 bases and J lost 7; bases outside the gene matches: 1. The CDR3 nucleotides are TGTGCCAGCTCACCGGGACAGGGCAATTCACCCCTCCACTTT. Encoded protein: CASSPGQGNSPLHF. Full variable domain (missing parts from reference TRBV18 and TRBJ1-6): NAGVMQNPRHLVRRRGQEARLRCSPMKGHSHVYWYRQLPEEGLKFMVYLQKENIIDESGMPKERFSAEFPKEGPSILRIQQVVRGDSAAYFCASSPGQGNSPLHFGNGTRLTVT.

V and J are TRBV6-6 and TRBJ2-1; TRBD1 is a possible D gene (5 bases). The CDR3 consists of 16 residues. V was pared by 6 bases and J by 1 base, with 16 bases between. The germline gives CDR1 MNHNY, CDR2 SVGAGI (reference sequence). The CDR3 spells CASSLDSGPSYNEQFF. The CDR3 DNA sequence: TGTGCCAGCAGCCTCGACAGTGGCCCATCCTACAATGAGCAGTTCTTC.

Only one count was recorded for this clone. This chain connects TRBV5-6 to TRBJ2-7; D might be TRBD2 (6 bases). V lost 1 base and J lost 2, with 16 bases in between. The CDR3 runs to 16 residues. Germline V gives CDR1 SGHDT, CDR2 YYEEEE. In DNA, the CDR3 is TGTGCCAGCAGCTTGCCCGGGACTCTCTTACCCTACGAGCAGTACTTC. Translation: CASSLPGTLLPYEQYF.

J is TRBJ1-5 and V is TRBV4-3, with TRBD1 matching 8 bases. V dropped 1 base and J dropped 4; count of bases not matched to a gene: 9. In germline, CDR1 is LGHNA, CDR2 YSLEER. There are 17 residues in the CDR3. The CDR3 is CASSQAQGGWQNQPQHF. The CDR3 coding sequence is TGCGCCAGCAGCCAAGCACAGGGGGGTTGGCAAAATCAGCCCCAGCATTTT.

The chain links TRBV29-1 to TRBJ2-1; 8 positions match TRBD1. V was clipped by 3 bases and J by 8 bases; unmatched bases: 9. Germline CDR1 is SQVTM and CDR2 is ANQGSEA. The CDR3 runs 14 residues. CDR3 DNA: TGCAGCGTTGATGGTGCAGGGGGCGTCGATGAGCAGTTCTTC. This encodes CSVDGAGGVDEQFF.

CDR3 DNA sequence: TGCAGCGTTGATGGACAGAACACCGGGGAGCTGTTTTTT. Residues: CSVDGQNTGELFF. The chain carries TRBV29-1 and TRBJ2-2, with D possibly TRBD1 on 5 matching bases. Germline CDR1 is SQVTM and CDR2 is ANQGSEA. The CDR3 runs 13 residues. The germline V and J ends were trimmed by 3 bases and 1 base, with 6 bases remaining between them.

This clone appeared a single time. The CDR3 nucleotides read TGTGCCAGCAGCCAAGATCAGGGGATGGGTAGTGAAAAACTGTTTTTT. This translates into CASSQDQGMGSEKLFF. The V and J genes are TRBV4-2 and TRBJ1-4; a weak D match, TRBD1 (6 bases). The CDR3 runs 16 residues. Per germline, CDR1 LGHNA and CDR2 YNFKEQ. Trimming took off 0 bases at V and 7 bases at J, with 15 bases between the two ends.

The rearrangement uses TRBV6-2 or TRBV6-3 and TRBJ2-7; a possible D gene is TRBD1 (5 bases). The CDR3 is made up of 13 amino acids. The germline V gene has CDR1 MNHEY and CDR2 SVGEGT. The V end was cut by 6 bases, the J end by 3 bases, with 12 bases between. The CDR3 nucleotides read TGTGCCAGCAGCCCCGACAGTTACTACGAGCAGTACTTC. Amino acid sequence: CASSPDSYYEQYF.

This sequence joins TRBV6-5 and TRBJ2-5; TRBD2 aligns across 9 bases. The V segment lost 7 bases and the J segment 4 bases; nucleotides outside the gene matches: 7. The CDR3 runs 14 residues. In germline, CDR1 is MNHEY, CDR2 SVGAGI. CDR3 bases: TGTGCCAGCAAGAGTAGCGGGGGCGGAGAGACCCAGTACTTC. It codes for CASKSSGGGETQYF.

The chain couples TRBV4-3 to TRBJ2-5; TRBD2 matches 10 bases. The V gene end was trimmed by 0 bases and the J gene end by 3 bases; junction bases not matched to a gene: 7. Germline V gene data show CDR1 as LGHNA and CDR2 as YSLEER. The CDR3 loop spans 17 amino acids. CDR3 nucleotides: TGCGCCAGCAGCCAAGATTTCAGCGGGGGGGCCAAAGAGACCCAGTACTTC. It translates to CASSQDFSGGAKETQYF.

The chain employs TRBV9 and TRBJ1-4, with 10 positions matching TRBD1. The CDR3 covers 15 residues. Germline V CDR1 and CDR2: SGDLS, YYNGEE. J lost 7 bases, V lost 0 bases, and 3 bases had no gene match. The CDR3 region has the DNA TGTGCCAGCAGCGTAGCATGGACAGGGGGTGAAAAACTGTTTTTT. This encodes CASSVAWTGGEKLFF.